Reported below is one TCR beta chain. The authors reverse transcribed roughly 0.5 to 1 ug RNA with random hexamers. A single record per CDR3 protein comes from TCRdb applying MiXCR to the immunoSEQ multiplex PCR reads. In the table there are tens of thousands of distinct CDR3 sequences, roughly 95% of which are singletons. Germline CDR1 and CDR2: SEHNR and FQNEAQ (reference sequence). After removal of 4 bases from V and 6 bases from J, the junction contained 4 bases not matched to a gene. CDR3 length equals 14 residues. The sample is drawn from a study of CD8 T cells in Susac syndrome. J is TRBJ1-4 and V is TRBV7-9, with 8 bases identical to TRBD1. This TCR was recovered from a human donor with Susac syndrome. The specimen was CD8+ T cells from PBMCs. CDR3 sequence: CASSYDRGDEKLFF. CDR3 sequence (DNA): TGTGCCAGCAGCTACGACAGGGGAGATGAAAAACTGTTTTTT.